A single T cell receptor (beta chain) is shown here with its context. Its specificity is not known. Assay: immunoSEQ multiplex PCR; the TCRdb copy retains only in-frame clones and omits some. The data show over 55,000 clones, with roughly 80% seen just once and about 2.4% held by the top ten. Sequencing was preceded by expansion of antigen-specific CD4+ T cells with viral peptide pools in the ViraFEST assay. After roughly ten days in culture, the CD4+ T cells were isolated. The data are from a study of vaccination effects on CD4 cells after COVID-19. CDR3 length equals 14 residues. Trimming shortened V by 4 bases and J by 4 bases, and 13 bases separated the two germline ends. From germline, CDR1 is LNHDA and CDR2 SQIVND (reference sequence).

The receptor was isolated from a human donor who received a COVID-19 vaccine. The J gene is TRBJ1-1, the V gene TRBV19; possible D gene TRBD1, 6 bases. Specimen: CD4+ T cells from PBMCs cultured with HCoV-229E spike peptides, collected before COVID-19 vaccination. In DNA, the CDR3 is TGTGCCAGTAGTACCGACAGGATGGGCACTGAAGCTTTCTTT. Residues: CASSTDRMGTEAFF.